This TCR beta chain stems from a study of blood T cell repertoires in COVID-19. Background on the study: The United States, Italy and Spain provided the acute and convalescent COVID-19 samples. Sources were T cells, B-cell-depleted T cells, or PBMCs; the material itself was cDNA or gDNA.

In germline, CDR1 is SEHNR, CDR2 FQNEAQ (reference sequence). Trimming removed 10 bases from V and 5 bases from J; junction bases left unmatched: 7. This CDR3 is 12 amino acids long. Using immunoSEQ multiplex PCR, the repertoire was profiled, and TCRdb retains in-frame clones only, with some absent. The sample consists of about 200,000 clones, 89% of them appearing once. The chain couples TRBV7-9 to TRBJ1-2, with TRBD1 identical over 7 bases. The source is a woman aged 18-35 years who had recovered from COVID-19. Sequenced sample: PBMCs or T cells enriched from blood (not recorded which). The CDR3 sequence: CATWGQNYGYTF. For the CDR3, the DNA is TGTGCCACATGGGGACAGAATTATGGCTACACCTTC.